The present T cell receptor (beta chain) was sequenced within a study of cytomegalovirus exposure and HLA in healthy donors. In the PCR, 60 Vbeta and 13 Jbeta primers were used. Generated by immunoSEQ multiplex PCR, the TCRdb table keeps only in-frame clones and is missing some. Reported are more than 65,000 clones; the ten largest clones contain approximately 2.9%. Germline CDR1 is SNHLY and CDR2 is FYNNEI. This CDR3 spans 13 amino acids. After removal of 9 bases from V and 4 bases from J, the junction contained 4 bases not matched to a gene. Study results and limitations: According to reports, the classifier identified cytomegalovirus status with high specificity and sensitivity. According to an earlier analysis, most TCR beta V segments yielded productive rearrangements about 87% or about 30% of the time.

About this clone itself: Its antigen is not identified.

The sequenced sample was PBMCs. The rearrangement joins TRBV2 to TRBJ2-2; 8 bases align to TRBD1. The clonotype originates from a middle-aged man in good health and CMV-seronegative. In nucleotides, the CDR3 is TGTGCCAGTTCAGGGGGCGTCACCGGGGAGCTGTTTTTT. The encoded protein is CASSGGVTGELFF.